These 15 T cell receptor beta chains were all obtained from the same sample, sequenced in a study of PD-L1 blockade in urothelial cancer. Clones were sequenced by immunoSEQ multiplex PCR, and TCRdb holds only the in-frame ones, with some missing. The sample holds over 20,000 clones, approximately 86% seen once. The material was PBMCs, obtained around atezolizumab (anti-PD-L1) treatment. The receptors were sampled from a man in his 60s with urothelial cancer.

The rearrangement joins TRBV27 to TRBJ2-2; D gene uncertain. The CDR3 is 13 residues long. Trimming cost V 3 bases and J 3 bases, with 5 bases left between them. Germline V CDR1 and CDR2: MNHEY, SMNVEV (reference sequence). The CDR3 loop is CASSFHYTGELFF. In DNA form, the CDR3 reads TGTGCCAGCAGTTTCCATTACACCGGGGAGCTGTTTTTT.

This clone was counted between two and nine times. This chain uses TRBV6-6 with TRBJ2-7; 11 nucleotides agree with TRBD2. J lost 5 bases, V lost 0 bases, and 3 bases had no gene match. Germline V gene sequence: CDR1 MNHNY, CDR2 SVGAGI (reference sequence). This CDR3 has 15 residues. The CDR3 is CASSYSSSGRNEQYF. The CDR3 DNA reads TGTGCCAGCAGTTACTCCTCTAGCGGGAGGAACGAGCAGTACTTC.

The chain has TRBV14 and TRBJ2-5; D perhaps matches TRBD2 (6 bases). The V gene's germline CDR1 is SGHDN and CDR2 FVKESK. The CDR3 contains 15 residues. V lost 0 bases, J lost 1 base, and 9 bases lay in between. The CDR3 region is CASSQDRGTQETQYF. CDR3 DNA: TGTGCCAGCAGCCAAGATCGGGGGACCCAAGAGACCCAGTACTTC.

The chain employs TRBV18 and TRBJ1-5; D is unclear. V was trimmed by 3 bases and J by 5 bases, leaving 14 bases between them. The germline gives CDR1 KGHSH, CDR2 LQKENI. There are 15 residues in the CDR3. CDR3 protein: CASSPDTPGDQPQHF. The CDR3 DNA follows: TGTGCCAGCTCACCCGACACGCCAGGCGATCAGCCCCAGCATTTT.

Here the CDR3 DNA reads TGCGCCAGCAGCCCAGCAGGGGGGACCATGAACACTGAAGCTTTCTTT. Its protein product is CASSPAGGTMNTEAFF. The rearrangement joins TRBV5-1 to TRBJ1-1; TRBD1 agrees at 7 bases. The CDR3 is 16 residues long. Germline V lookup: CDR1 SGHRS, CDR2 YFSETQ. With 4 bases clipped from V and 0 bases from J, the junction kept 9 bases outside the gene matches.

The V gene is TRBV30, the J gene TRBJ2-3; a possible D gene is TRBD2 (6 bases). CDR1 and CDR2 from the germline V gene are GTSNPN and SVGIG (reference sequence). V lost 0 bases and J 1 base, leaving 17 bases between the germline ends. The CDR3 covers 17 residues. The CDR3 reads CAWSVGGPLGRTDTQYF. CDR3 coding DNA: TGTGCCTGGAGTGTGGGAGGCCCCCTTGGCCGCACAGATACGCAGTATTTT.

The chain links TRBV7-9 to TRBJ1-2; tentative D call: TRBD1 (6 bases). The CDR3 is made up of 17 amino acids. Trimming shortened V by 1 base and J by 7 bases, and 22 bases separated the two germline ends. Germline values: CDR1 SEHNR, CDR2 FQNEAQ (reference sequence). The CDR3 DNA is TGTGCCAGCAGCTTAGGGGGGGCTCGGGGGGCCCATGGTGGCTACACCTTC. Amino acids: CASSLGGARGAHGGYTF.

This chain joins TRBV5-6 and TRBJ2-7; perhaps TRBD1 as D (8 bases). Germline CDR1 and CDR2: SGHDT and YYEEEE. The CDR3 contains 12 residues. V was cut by 5 bases and J by 11 bases, with 17 bases left in between. The CDR3 spells CASSWSTGGEYF. CDR3 nucleotide sequence: TGTGCCAGCAGTTGGAGCACAGGGGGGGAGTACTTC.

V gene TRBV15 combines with J gene TRBJ1-1, with D unresolved. V lost 0 bases to trimming and J lost 1 base, with 9 bases between them. The V gene's germline CDR1 is LNHNV and CDR2 YYDKDF (reference sequence). CDR3 length: 15 residues. CDR3 DNA sequence: TGTGCCACCAGCAGAGATGGGCGGGAGAACACTGAAGCTTTCTTT. Protein: CATSRDGRENTEAFF.

The V gene is TRBV9, the J gene TRBJ1-1; TRBD1 matches 8 bases. The germline CDR1 and CDR2 sequences are SGDLS and YYNGEE. The CDR3 sequence is 14 residues long. V dropped 0 bases and J dropped 5; count of bases not matched to a gene: 3. This CDR3 is CASSVGTGGTEAFF. CDR3 sequence (DNA): TGTGCCAGCAGCGTAGGTACAGGGGGAACTGAAGCTTTCTTT.

The chain has TRBV6-1 and TRBJ1-5, with 8 bases matching TRBD1. J was trimmed by 4 bases and V by 6 bases; bases with no gene match: 5. Germline V gene lookup returns CDR1 MNHNS and CDR2 SASEGT. The CDR3 spans 14 residues. As DNA, the CDR3 is TGTGCCAGCAGCGACCGACAGGGGAATCAGCCCCAGCATTTT. This codes for CASSDRQGNQPQHF.

V is TRBV4-2 and J is TRBJ2-1; 13 bases agree with TRBD2. The length of the CDR3 is 20 residues. The germline V gene encodes CDR1 LGHNA and CDR2 YNFKEQ. J gave up 3 bases and V 0 bases, and 11 bases lay outside the gene matches. This CDR3 is CASSQDLLAGGLVRYNEQFF. For the CDR3, the DNA is TGTGCCAGCAGCCAAGATCTACTAGCGGGAGGGCTGGTACGCTACAATGAGCAGTTCTTC.

This chain connects TRBV14 to TRBJ2-5; 10 nucleotides align to TRBD1. Germline V CDR1 and CDR2: SGHDN, FVKESK. The CDR3 consists of 16 residues. V was pared by 5 bases and J by 3 bases, with 9 bases of the junction left unmatched. CDR3 amino acids: CASSSYPGTGEETQYF. CDR3 sequence (DNA): TGTGCCAGCAGCTCGTACCCTGGGACAGGGGAAGAGACCCAGTACTTC.

The V call is TRBV7-6, the J call TRBJ2-3; a possible D gene is TRBD2 (6 bases). In germline, CDR1 is SGHVS, CDR2 FNYEAQ. The V and J ends lost 1 base and 5 bases respectively, with 16 bases between them. The CDR3 has 16 amino acids. The CDR3 nucleotides are TGTGCCAGCAGCTTAGAGGTGTCGGGAGCCTTAGATACGCAGTATTTT. Its translation: CASSLEVSGALDTQYF.

The chain carries TRBV6-1 and TRBJ2-5; TRBD1 matches at 10 bases. Germline V CDR1 and CDR2: MNHNS, SASEGT. Losses at the gene ends were 4 bases for V and 4 bases for J; bases not matched to a gene: 12. CDR3 length equals 17 residues. The CDR3 region has the DNA TGTGCCAGCAGTGCGGGAGGGGGGACAGGGGCTAGAGAGACCCAGTACTTC. Translating gives CASSAGGGTGARETQYF.